The T cell receptor beta chain described here comes from a study of T cell responses to AZD1222 COVID-19 vaccine. TCRdb's table, derived via immunoSEQ multiplex PCR, lists solely in-frame clones and lacks some. The data contain around 180,000 clones, around 90% of them singletons. This clone was detected only once. Its antigen is unknown. The study, taken as a whole, reports: Spike-specific TCR breadth and depth were elevated following two AZD1222 doses. A mostly white British donor set with more females was recruited, and clonal diversity was possibly underestimated.

CDR1 is MNHEY, CDR2 SMNVEV, per germline (reference sequence). Trimming stripped 6 bases from V and 8 bases from J, with 10 bases between. CDR3 length: 11 amino acids. The V gene is TRBV27, the J gene TRBJ1-2, with D uncertain. The sample here was peripheral blood, taken on day 0 of AZD1222 vaccination. The clonotype was recovered from an adult in good health. This CDR3 is CASSAGRGYTF. The CDR3 nucleotides read TGTGCCAGCAGCGCTGGAAGAGGCTACACCTTC.